This entry lists 6 T cell receptor beta chains sequenced from one sample in a study of STAT5B mutations in CD4+ large granular lymphocyte leukemia. Profiling relied on immunoSEQ multiplex PCR, and the TCRdb table lists in-frame clones only, not all of them. This table has 45,000 to 50,000 clones, about four fifths appearing once. The specimen was CD4+ T cells from blood buffy coats. The receptors derive from a human donor in good health.

This clone has only a few counts. J is TRBJ2-7 and V is TRBV6-5, with D perhaps TRBD1 (6 bases). Germline V gene lookup returns CDR1 MNHEY and CDR2 SVGAGI. CDR3 length equals 13 residues. V lost 7 bases, J lost 0 bases, and 10 bases lay in between. This CDR3 reads CASNQGSSYEQYF. Written as DNA, the CDR3 is TGTGCCAGCAACCAGGGGAGCTCCTACGAGCAGTACTTC.

This chain joins TRBV6-1 and TRBJ2-7, with a possible D match to TRBD1 (7 bases). With 9 bases removed from V and 4 bases from J, the gap between germline ends came to 22 bases. Per germline, CDR1 MNHNS and CDR2 SASEGT. This CDR3 is 15 amino acids long. CDR3 amino acids: CASQVDRLGRYEQYF. The CDR3, as DNA: TGTGCCAGTCAAGTGGACAGGCTGGGGAGGTACGAGCAGTACTTC.

The rearrangement uses TRBV9 and TRBJ1-1; a weak D match, TRBD1 (5 bases). Trimming took off 2 bases at V and 3 bases at J, with 14 bases between the two ends. CDR3 length: 15 residues. The germline V gene has CDR1 SGDLS and CDR2 YYNGEE. CDR3 protein: CASSVASGPDTEAFF. CDR3 coding DNA: TGTGCCAGCAGCGTGGCATCGGGGCCGGACACTGAAGCTTTCTTT.

This sequence joins TRBV5-4 and TRBJ1-5, with 7 positions matching TRBD1. CDR3 length: 14 residues. V trimming: 3 bases; J trimming: 5 bases; junction bases outside the gene matches: 5. CDR1 and CDR2 from the germline V gene are SGHNT and YYREEE (reference sequence). For the CDR3, the DNA is TGTGCCAGCAGCTCCGACAGGGATGATCAGCCCCAGCATTTT. Protein product: CASSSDRDDQPQHF.

The chain combines TRBV6-5 with TRBJ2-3; a possible D gene is TRBD2 (6 bases). Trimming left V 7 bases short and J 4 bases short, with 12 bases between. The CDR3 sequence is 13 residues long. Germline V gives CDR1 MNHEY, CDR2 SVGAGI. The CDR3 sequence is CASTPWGADTQYF. The CDR3 nucleotides read TGTGCCAGCACTCCTTGGGGGGCAGATACGCAGTATTTT.

The J gene is TRBJ2-1, the V gene TRBV11-3; weak D call: TRBD2 (7 bases). V was trimmed by 4 bases and J by 0 bases, leaving 25 bases between them. The CDR3 consists of 20 residues. From germline, CDR1 is SGHNT and CDR2 YENEEA. The CDR3 reads CASSSRRRGGSKSSYNEQFF. CDR3 DNA sequence: TGTGCCAGCAGCTCCCGGAGGAGGGGGGGCTCCAAGAGCTCCTACAATGAGCAGTTCTTC.